The 10 T cell receptor beta chains listed next were all sequenced from one sample in a study of blood T cell repertoires in COVID-19. Sequencing used immunoSEQ multiplex PCR; TCRdb keeps in-frame clones, though not all of them. The sample lists a few hundred thousand clones, around 87% occurring once. The sequenced sample was peripheral blood. All receptors derive from a man in his sixties who had recovered from COVID-19.

The chain carries TRBV27 and TRBJ2-3; D remains ambiguous. Trimming removed 5 bases from V and 1 base from J, with 7 bases in between. The CDR3 totals 13 residues. The V gene's germline CDR1 is MNHEY and CDR2 SMNVEV (reference sequence). CDR3 in amino acids: CASSPAGTDTQYF. CDR3 bases: TGTGCCAGCAGTCCCGCGGGCACAGATACGCAGTATTTT.

This sequence joins TRBV2 and TRBJ2-2, with 7 bases matching TRBD1. This CDR3 region has 16 residues. CDR1 is SNHLY and CDR2 is FYNNEI in the germline V gene. The V segment lost 1 base and the J segment 2 bases; nucleotides outside the gene matches: 4. CDR3 coding DNA: TGTGCCAGCAGTGAAGGAGGGGGCGCAAACACCGGGGAGCTGTTTTTT. Amino acid sequence: CASSEGGGANTGELFF. Supplemented by reference TRBV2 and TRBJ2-2, the full variable domain reads EPEVTQTPSHQVTQMGQEVILRCVPISNHLYFYWYRQILGQKVEFLVSFYNNEISEKSEIFDDQFSVERPDGSNFTLKIRSTKLEDSAMYFCASSEGGGANTGELFFGEGSRLTVL.

The V gene is TRBV30, the J gene TRBJ1-5, with unresolved D. Germline CDR1 and CDR2: GTSNPN and SVGIG (reference sequence). The CDR3 length is 14 residues. Trimming pared 0 bases from V and 7 bases from J, leaving 13 bases between. Here the CDR3 reads CAWSVAQFGQPQHF. In nucleotides, the CDR3 is TGTGCCTGGAGTGTAGCGCAGTTCGGCCAGCCCCAGCATTTT.

The chain couples TRBV3-1 (or the pseudogene TRBV3-2) to TRBJ2-1; TRBD1 matches at 11 bases. Losses at the gene ends were 4 bases for V and 5 bases for J; bases not matched to a gene: 4. Germline V gene lookup returns CDR1 LGHDT and CDR2 YNNKEL (reference sequence). This CDR3 is 15 amino acids long. The CDR3 here is CASSLRDRGDNEQFF. CDR3 bases: TGTGCCAGCAGCCTCCGGGACAGGGGGGACAATGAGCAGTTCTTC.

The chain combines TRBV5-1 with TRBJ2-5, with 8 nucleotides matching TRBD1. Trimming took 3 bases from V and 3 from J; bases not matched to a gene: 4. This CDR3 comprises 14 residues. Germline V lookup: CDR1 SGHRS, CDR2 YFSETQ. The DNA for the CDR3 is TGCGCCAGCAGCTACGGGACAGGAAAAGAGACCCAGTACTTC. Its translation: CASSYGTGKETQYF.

The chain has TRBV29-1 and TRBJ2-3, with 8 nucleotides matching TRBD1. With V trimmed by 6 bases and J by 2 bases, 7 bases remained unmatched. CDR1 and CDR2 from the germline V gene are SQVTM and ANQGSEA. This CDR3 spans 14 amino acids. This CDR3 reads CSVERDRNTDTQYF. CDR3 coding DNA: TGCAGCGTCGAGAGGGACAGGAACACAGATACGCAGTATTTT.

The chain uses TRBV5-1 and TRBJ1-1, with a weak D call TRBD1 (5 bases). The CDR3 runs 15 residues. Trimming took off 0 bases at V and 3 bases at J, with 12 bases between the two ends. Germline-derived CDR1 and CDR2 are SGHRS and YFSETQ. This chain's CDR3 is CASSLGAGMYTEAFF. CDR3 coding DNA: TGCGCCAGCAGCTTGGGGGCAGGGATGTACACTGAAGCTTTCTTT.

This clone was seen just once. The chain recombines TRBV7-6 with TRBJ2-3, with TRBD1 identical over 8 bases. Germline CDR1 and CDR2: SGHVS and FNYEAQ. The CDR3 loop spans 15 amino acids. With 6 bases clipped from V and 6 bases from J, the junction kept 11 bases outside the gene matches. Here the CDR3 reads CASSYEDRVSDTQYF. In DNA form, the CDR3 reads TGTGCCAGCAGTTACGAGGACAGGGTGTCGGATACGCAGTATTTT.

On this clone: A junction boundary mismatches the germline segment, possibly from a read error. This sequence joins TRBV30 and TRBJ1-2; maybe TRBD1 (6 bases). CDR3 length: 13 amino acids. Germline values: CDR1 GTSNPN, CDR2 SVGIG (reference sequence). The CDR3 DNA is TGTGCCGGGAGGACAGTGGGGGCCTATGGCTACACCTTC. Protein sequence: CAGRTVGAYGYTF.

V and J are TRBV2 and TRBJ2-7; D is perhaps TRBD1 (6 bases). This CDR3 has 15 amino acids. V dropped 5 bases and J dropped 3 bases, with 17 bases sitting between them. The V gene's germline CDR1 is SNHLY and CDR2 FYNNEI. CDR3 sequence reads: CASSSALGGSYEQYF. DNA for the CDR3: TGTGCCAGCAGTTCTGCTTTAGGGGGAAGCTACGAGCAGTACTTC.